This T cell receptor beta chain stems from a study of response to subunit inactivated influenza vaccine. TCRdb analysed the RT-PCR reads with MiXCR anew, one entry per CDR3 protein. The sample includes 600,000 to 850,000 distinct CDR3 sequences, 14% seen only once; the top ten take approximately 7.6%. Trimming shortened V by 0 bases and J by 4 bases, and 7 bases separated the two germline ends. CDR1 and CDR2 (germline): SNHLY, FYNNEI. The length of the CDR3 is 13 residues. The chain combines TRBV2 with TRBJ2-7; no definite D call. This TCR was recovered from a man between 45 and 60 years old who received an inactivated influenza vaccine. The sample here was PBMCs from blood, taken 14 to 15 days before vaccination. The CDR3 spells CASSEAPLYEQYF. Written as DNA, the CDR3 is TGTGCCAGCAGTGAAGCACCTCTTTACGAGCAGTACTTC.